The following is a T cell receptor beta chain sequence with its context. Assay used: immunoSEQ multiplex PCR; TCRdb lists only in-frame clones, some missing. The sample lists about 38,000 clones, approximately 91% occurring once. The germline V gene encodes CDR1 SGHAT and CDR2 FQNNGV. The CDR3 spans 17 residues. The V gene end was trimmed by 5 bases and the J gene end by 5 bases; junction bases not matched to a gene: 14. The sample belongs to a study of T cell changes during pregnancy in multiple sclerosis. The TCR sequence derives from a female donor with multiple sclerosis, enrolled in a pregnancy study. Sequencing was performed on CD8+ T cells from peripheral blood mononuclear cells, taken after pregnancy. V gene TRBV11-2 combines with J gene TRBJ2-1; 8 bases fit TRBD2. Written as DNA, the CDR3 is TGTGCCAGCAGCCACCCCCGAGGGCGGGGGGCCCACAATGAGCAGTTCTTC. Encoded protein: CASSHPRGRGAHNEQFF.